Given below is one T cell receptor beta chain in context. This sample was taken from a study of blood T cell repertoires in COVID-19. V was trimmed by 1 base and J by 5 bases, leaving 11 bases between them. The length of the CDR3 is 15 residues. CDR1 is SGHVS, CDR2 FNYEAQ, per germline. Here immunoSEQ multiplex PCR was the method, and the copy in TCRdb shows in-frame clones only, minus some. The sample includes over 75,000 clones, roughly 88% of them seen just once. This chain uses TRBV7-6 with TRBJ2-2; D possibly corresponds to TRBD1 (5 bases). The sample comprised peripheral blood. This clonotype originated in a man aged 45-65 years with COVID-19, enrolled during active disease. In DNA, the CDR3 is TGTGCCAGCAGCTTAGGGCAGGGTTGGACCGGGGAGCTGTTTTTT. Residues: CASSLGQGWTGELFF.